This T cell receptor beta chain is from a study of T-cell memory formation after mild COVID-19. Study background: TCR clusters were mostly donor specific.

TCRdb ran MiXCR on the 5' RACE reads and lists one entry per CDR3 protein. The sample has roughly 110,000 distinct CDR3 sequences, 22% seen once. The CDR3 totals 11 residues. The V end was cut by 1 base, the J end by 13 bases, with 8 bases between. Per germline, CDR1 LNHNV and CDR2 YYDKDF (reference sequence). Study results and caveats: CD4+ contracting clones were mainly CM and EM; CD8+ ones, EMRA. CD4/CD8 balance held among clones contracting day 15 to 85, and later expanders leaned CD4+.

This clonotype was seen only a few times. Its antigen is as yet unknown. This TCR derives from a man in his late teens or twenties who had mild COVID-19 (a few samples of this study predate the infection). Cell type and time point are not known. The specimen was PBMCs or a T cell subset sorted from them (not recorded which). The chain joins TRBV15 to TRBJ2-1; D call uncertain. The CDR3 spells CATSRAGSQFF. As DNA, the CDR3 is TGTGCCACCAGCAGAGCCGGGTCACAGTTCTTC.